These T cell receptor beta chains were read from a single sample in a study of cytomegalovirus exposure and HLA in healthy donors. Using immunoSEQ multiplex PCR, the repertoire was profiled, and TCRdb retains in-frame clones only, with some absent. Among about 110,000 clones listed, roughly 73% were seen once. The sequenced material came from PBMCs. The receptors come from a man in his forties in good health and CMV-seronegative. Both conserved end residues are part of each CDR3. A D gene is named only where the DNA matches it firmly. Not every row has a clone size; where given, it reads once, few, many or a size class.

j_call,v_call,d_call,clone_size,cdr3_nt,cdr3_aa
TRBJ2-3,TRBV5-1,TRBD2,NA,TGCGCCAGCAGCTTGGGCGGGACTAGCGGGGCGGTCGCAGATACGCAGTATTTT,CASSLGGTSGAVADTQYF
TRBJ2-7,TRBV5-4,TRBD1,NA,TGTGCCAGCAGCTTGGAAGTAGTGGGCAGGGGGCCGGGGGACGAGCAGTACTTC,CASSLEVVGRGPGDEQYF
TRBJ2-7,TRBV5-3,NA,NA,TGTGCCAGAAGCTGGGACACGGACTACGAGCAGTACTTC,CARSWDTDYEQYF
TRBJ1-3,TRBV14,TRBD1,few,TGTGCCAGCAGCCAAGATCTAGGACAGGGTCTGGGGTCCATATATTTT,CASSQDLGQGLGSIYF
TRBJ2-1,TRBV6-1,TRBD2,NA,TGTGCCAGCAGGACTAGCGGGGGGGCCTATGAGCAGTTCTTC,CASRTSGGAYEQFF
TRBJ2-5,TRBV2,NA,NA,TGTGCCAGCAGGGAGGGCAATCGGGAAGGGACCCAGTACTTC,CASREGNREGTQYF
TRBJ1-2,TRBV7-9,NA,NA,TGTGCCAGCAGCCTTTTAGAGGGCTCCTATGGCTACACCTTC,CASSLLEGSYGYTF
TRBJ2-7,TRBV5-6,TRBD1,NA,TGTGCCAGCAGCTCACCCCGGGGACAGATCTACGAGCAGTACTTC,CASSSPRGQIYEQYF
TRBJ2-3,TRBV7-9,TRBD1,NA,TGTGCCAGCAGTCGGACAGGGCGCACAGATACGCAGTATTTT,CASSRTGRTDTQYF
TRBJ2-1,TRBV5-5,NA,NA,TGTGCCAGCGCCTTCGGGTGGGGGCGGGATGAGCAGTTCTTC,CASAFGWGRDEQFF
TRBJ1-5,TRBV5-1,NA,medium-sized,TGCGCCAGCAGCTACCGTGGGGGGGTTAATCAGCCCCAGCATTTT,CASSYRGGVNQPQHF
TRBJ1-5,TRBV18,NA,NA,TGTGCCAGCTCACCAGCGGGACCGGGGTCCAATCAGCCCCAGCATTTT,CASSPAGPGSNQPQHF
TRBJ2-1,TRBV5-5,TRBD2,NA,TGTGCCAGCAGCTGGGAGGGAGGTTTCTACAATGAGCAGTTCTTC,CASSWEGGFYNEQFF
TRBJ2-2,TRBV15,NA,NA,TGTGCCACCAGCAGAGCCCTAATGGTCGACCCAGGATTCGGGGAGCTGTTTTTT,CATSRALMVDPGFGELFF
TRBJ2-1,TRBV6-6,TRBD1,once,TGTGCCAGCCGCCGGGACAGTTACAATGAGCAGTTCTTC,CASRRDSYNEQFF
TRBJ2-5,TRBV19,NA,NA,TGTGCCAGTAGTCCTGGGGGGATACAAGAGACCCAGTACTTC,CASSPGGIQETQYF
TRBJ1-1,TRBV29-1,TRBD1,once,TGCAGCGTTGAAGACCTAGGGGGCGGCACTGAAGCTTTCTTT,CSVEDLGGGTEAFF
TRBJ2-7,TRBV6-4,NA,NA,TGTGCCAGCAGTGACTCGCTTCGCGGGCAGGGAGGCTACGAGCAGTACTTC,CASSDSLRGQGGYEQYF
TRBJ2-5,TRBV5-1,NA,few,TGCGCCAGCACCTCGAGTCGGGAGACCCAGTACTTC,CASTSSRETQYF
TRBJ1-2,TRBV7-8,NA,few,TGTGCCAGCAGCGCACAGTCGACCCCTGGCTACACCTTC,CASSAQSTPGYTF
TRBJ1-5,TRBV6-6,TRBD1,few,TGTGCCAGCAGGCCCGGCAGGGGGCGCGGTCAGCCCCAGCATTTT,CASRPGRGRGQPQHF
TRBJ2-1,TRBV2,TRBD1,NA,TGTGCCAGCAGGACAGGGTTGAGCGAGCAGTTCTTC,CASRTGLSEQFF
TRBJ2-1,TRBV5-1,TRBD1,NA,TGCGCCAGCAGCCTGGGACAGGGGGCCCACAATGAGCAGTTCTTC,CASSLGQGAHNEQFF
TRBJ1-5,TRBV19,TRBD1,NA,TGTGCCAGTAGTATCACCGGGGGACAGGGGGGCAATCAGCCCCAGCATTTT,CASSITGGQGGNQPQHF
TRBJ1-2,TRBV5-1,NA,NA,TGCGCCAGCAGCGGAACTGCGACGGGTGGCTACACCTTC,CASSGTATGGYTF
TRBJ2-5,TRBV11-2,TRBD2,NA,TGTGCCAGCAGCTCCCTTAGCGGGGGGGCAGGTGAGACCCAGTACTTC,CASSSLSGGAGETQYF
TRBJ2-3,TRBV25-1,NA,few,TGTGCCAGCAGTGTTACAGGTACAGATACGCAGTATTTT,CASSVTGTDTQYF
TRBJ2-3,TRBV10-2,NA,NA,TGCGCCAGCAGTGAGTCGACTCCAGGGGATACGCAGTATTTT,CASSESTPGDTQYF
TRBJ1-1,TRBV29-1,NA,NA,TGCAGCGCAAAAAGCACGGGCACTGAAGCTTTCTTT,CSAKSTGTEAFF